This TCR beta chain was documented in a study of T-cell memory formation after mild COVID-19. On the study more broadly: There were largely donor-specific TCR clusters. Findings and caveats of the study: CD4+ clones that contracted lay mainly in CM and EM; CD8+ ones lay in EMRA. Clones that contracted from day 15 to 85 had balanced CD4/CD8; later expanders were CD4+ biased.

Using constant-segment primers, 5'RACE produced TCR alpha and TCR beta cDNA libraries carrying sample barcodes and UMIs. TCRdb re-derived calls from the 5' RACE reads in MiXCR, one entry per CDR3 protein. Here the sample spans about 300,000 distinct CDR3 sequences, roughly 21% being singletons. This clonotype came up many times. Its antigen is unknown. The sequence was obtained from a man aged 18 to 29 who had mild COVID-19 (a few samples of this study predate the infection). Cell type and time point are not known. Source material: PBMCs or a T cell subset sorted from them (not recorded which).

The CDR3 DNA sequence: TGTGCTTCACATCGGGACACCCAAGAGACCCAGTACTTC. This sequence encodes CASHRDTQETQYF. The gene calls are TRBV6-2 or TRBV6-3 and TRBJ2-5; D is perhaps TRBD1 (6 bases). The CDR3 length is 13 residues. CDR1 MNHEY and CDR2 SVGEGT come from the germline V gene.